This entry lists 4 T cell receptor beta chains sequenced from one sample in a study of shared clonotypes between healthy human individuals. Sequencing was performed with immunoSEQ multiplex PCR; in TCRdb, only in-frame clones are kept and a portion is missing. There are about 490,000 clones in the sample; approximately 84% occur only once, and 9.5% to 15% lies in the top ten. The specimen was PBMCs. The source of these receptors is a woman in her forties in good health. Some clones in this sample may be carry-over from other donors' samples.

The J gene is TRBJ2-7, the V gene TRBV6-5, with unresolved D. The germline V and J ends were trimmed by 7 bases and 4 bases, with 20 bases remaining between them. Germline lookup yields CDR1 MNHEY and CDR2 SVGAGI. CDR3 size: 15 residues. The CDR3 protein is CASTPSSSTDYEQYF. The CDR3 DNA reads as TGTGCCAGCACCCCCTCGTCGAGTACAGATTACGAGCAGTACTTC.

This sequence joins TRBV4-2 and TRBJ1-5; the D is unclear. The CDR3 contains 17 residues. V gave up 0 bases and J gave up 0 bases, with 12 bases separating them. CDR1 is LGHNA and CDR2 is YNFKEQ in the germline V gene. CDR3 DNA: TGTGCCAGCAGCCAAGATGACACCTATTCTAGCAATCAGCCCCAGCATTTT. This sequence encodes CASSQDDTYSSNQPQHF.

The chain couples TRBV7-9 to TRBJ2-7; TRBD1 might be the D (6 bases). Germline V gene sequence: CDR1 SEHNR, CDR2 FQNEAQ (reference sequence). V was cut by 5 bases and J by 4 bases, with 15 bases left in between. The length of the CDR3 is 14 residues. This CDR3 reads CASSPWTATYEQYF. In nucleotides, the CDR3 is TGTGCCAGCAGCCCTTGGACAGCTACTTACGAGCAGTACTTC.

This chain links TRBV27 with TRBJ1-1; TRBD1 matches 7 bases. This CDR3 spans 14 amino acids. J gave up 3 bases and V 6 bases, and 7 bases lay outside the gene matches. CDR1 and CDR2 (germline): MNHEY, SMNVEV (reference sequence). Here the CDR3 reads CASSSQGGHTEAFF. CDR3 nucleotide sequence: TGTGCCAGCAGCTCCCAGGGGGGTCACACTGAAGCTTTCTTT.